The sequence of this T cell receptor beta chain was determined in a study of identical twins. Regarding the study as a whole: Analyses based on zero insertions could be partly confounded by invariant MAIT and iNKT cells.

TCRdb reprocessed the 5' RACE reads via MiXCR and lists one record per CDR3 protein. The table has about 330,000 distinct CDR3 sequences, 10% to 15% seen once; the top ten hold approximately 7.9%. Looked up from germline, CDR1 is MRHNA and CDR2 is SNTAGT. Trimming removed 7 bases from V and 2 bases from J, with 5 bases in between. This CDR3 spans 11 amino acids. As for this clonotype: The target antigen is unknown.

This sample also belongs to another study, concerning yellow fever vaccine responses in identical twins.

The rearrangement uses TRBV6-4 and TRBJ2-5; no reliable D call. This TCR derives from a woman aged 18-30 years in good health. The sample comprised CD8+ T cells sorted from blood. CDR3 residues: CASTLQETQYF. The CDR3 bases are TGTGCCAGCACCCTTCAAGAGACCCAGTACTTC.